The rows below give T cell receptor beta chains drawn from one sample of a study of cytomegalovirus exposure and HLA in healthy donors. Using immunoSEQ multiplex PCR, the repertoire was profiled, and TCRdb retains in-frame clones only, with some absent. The sample includes approximately 85,000 clones, over 60% of them seen just once. Sequenced sample: PBMCs. The origin of the receptors is a woman between 40 and 50 years old in good health and CMV-seropositive. Each CDR3 is given with its conserved first and last residue. The D gene is left open where the match is weak. Rows give clone size only sometimes, using once, few, many, or a class for an expanded clone.

v_gene: TRBV7-7
d_gene: .
abundance: .
j_gene: TRBJ2-7
CDR3nt: TGTGCCAGCAGCTTACGGGTCGGGAGTAACTACGAGCAGTACTTC
CDR3aa: CASSLRVGSNYEQYF

v_gene: TRBV7-2
d_gene: .
abundance: few
j_gene: TRBJ2-1
CDR3nt: TGTGCCAGCAGCCTGGGCGGGTCCTACAATGAGCAGTTCTTC
CDR3aa: CASSLGGSYNEQFF

v_gene: TRBV11-2
d_gene: .
abundance: once
j_gene: TRBJ2-7
CDR3nt: TGTGCCAGCAGCTCCAGCAAGGGAGCGGACGAGCAGTACTTC
CDR3aa: CASSSSKGADEQYF

v_gene: TRBV28
d_gene: TRBD1
abundance: .
j_gene: TRBJ2-7
CDR3nt: TGTGCCAGCCTCCCCCACGAACCGGGACAGGGTCCGAGCTCCTACGAGCAGTACTTC
CDR3aa: CASLPHEPGQGPSSYEQYF

v_gene: TRBV19
d_gene: TRBD1
abundance: .
j_gene: TRBJ1-5
CDR3nt: TGTGCCAGTACCGGGACAGGTAATAGCAATCAGCCCCAGCATTTT
CDR3aa: CASTGTGNSNQPQHF

v_gene: TRBV2
d_gene: TRBD1
abundance: .
j_gene: TRBJ2-7
CDR3nt: TGTGCCAGCAGCGGTGGGACAGGGATAGACGAGCAGTACTTC
CDR3aa: CASSGGTGIDEQYF

v_gene: TRBV9
d_gene: .
abundance: .
j_gene: TRBJ1-2
CDR3nt: TGTGCCAGCGGAAGTGGTGGGAGTGACGGCTACACCTTC
CDR3aa: CASGSGGSDGYTF

v_gene: TRBV27
d_gene: .
abundance: .
j_gene: TRBJ2-1
CDR3nt: TGTGCCAGCAGTCCGGGGGACCAACAGTTCTTC
CDR3aa: CASSPGDQQFF

v_gene: TRBV7-3
d_gene: TRBD2
abundance: .
j_gene: TRBJ2-1
CDR3nt: TGTGCCAGCAGCTTACTAGCGGGTGATGGCGGTGAGCAGTTCTTC
CDR3aa: CASSLLAGDGGEQFF

v_gene: TRBV2
d_gene: .
abundance: few
j_gene: TRBJ1-1
CDR3nt: TGTGCCAGCCAGATGAGGGACACTGAAGCTTTCTTT
CDR3aa: CASQMRDTEAFF

v_gene: TRBV6-5
d_gene: .
abundance: .
j_gene: TRBJ1-1
CDR3nt: TGTGCCAGCAGTTACCGACAGGTAACACCCACTGAAGCTTTCTTT
CDR3aa: CASSYRQVTPTEAFF

v_gene: TRBV10-1
d_gene: .
abundance: .
j_gene: TRBJ2-3
CDR3nt: TGCGCCAGCAGTGAGTCAATAGGGGGGGGCACAGATACGCAGTATTTT
CDR3aa: CASSESIGGGTDTQYF

v_gene: TRBV7-9
d_gene: .
abundance: .
j_gene: TRBJ2-7
CDR3nt: TGTGCCAGCAGCTTAGTCGGAGGCTACGAGCAGTACTTC
CDR3aa: CASSLVGGYEQYF

v_gene: TRBV4-1
d_gene: TRBD1
abundance: .
j_gene: TRBJ2-3
CDR3nt: TGCGCCAGCAGCCCCGGACGGGACAGTTTCACAGATACGCAGTATTTT
CDR3aa: CASSPGRDSFTDTQYF

v_gene: TRBV5-1
d_gene: .
abundance: .
j_gene: TRBJ2-7
CDR3nt: TGCGCCAGCAGCTTGAATGTCATCGGTGAAACTCAGTACTTC
CDR3aa: CASSLNVIGETQYF

v_gene: TRBV6-6
d_gene: .
abundance: .
j_gene: TRBJ1-2
CDR3nt: TGTGCCAGCAGTTACGACGTCAGGGGTTATGGCTACACCTTC
CDR3aa: CASSYDVRGYGYTF

v_gene: TRBV5-6
d_gene: .
abundance: .
j_gene: TRBJ2-1
CDR3nt: TGTGCCAGCAGCTACGGCCGGGAGAACAATGAGCAGTTCTTC
CDR3aa: CASSYGRENNEQFF

v_gene: TRBV6-6
d_gene: TRBD1
abundance: .
j_gene: TRBJ2-7
CDR3nt: TGTGCCAGCAGTTACCAAGGACAGGGATCCTACGAGCAGTACTTC
CDR3aa: CASSYQGQGSYEQYF

v_gene: TRBV5-6
d_gene: TRBD2
abundance: .
j_gene: TRBJ2-1
CDR3nt: TGTGCCAGCAGCTTGGGCGGCGGGGGGCCCGATGAGCAGTTCTTC
CDR3aa: CASSLGGGGPDEQFF

v_gene: TRBV7-2
d_gene: TRBD2
abundance: .
j_gene: TRBJ2-1
CDR3nt: TGTGCCAGCAGCTTATCTAGCGGGGGGGCTAAGAACAATGAGCAGTTCTTC
CDR3aa: CASSLSSGGAKNNEQFF

v_gene: TRBV7-9
d_gene: .
abundance: .
j_gene: TRBJ2-3
CDR3nt: TGTGCCAGCAGCACCAGTCAGGGTACGCAGTATTTT
CDR3aa: CASSTSQGTQYF

v_gene: TRBV7-2
d_gene: .
abundance: few
j_gene: TRBJ2-3
CDR3nt: TGTGCCAGCAGCTTTGGGGAGACACGAGATACGCAGTATTTT
CDR3aa: CASSFGETRDTQYF

v_gene: TRBV7-2
d_gene: TRBD1
abundance: .
j_gene: TRBJ1-5
CDR3nt: TGTGCCAGCAGCTTAGCCGGGACAGGAGGGAATCAGCCCCAGCATTTT
CDR3aa: CASSLAGTGGNQPQHF

v_gene: TRBV4-3
d_gene: .
abundance: .
j_gene: TRBJ2-6
CDR3nt: TGCGCCAGCAGCCTAGACAGTTCGGGGGCCAACGTCCTGACTTTC
CDR3aa: CASSLDSSGANVLTF

v_gene: TRBV6-5
d_gene: .
abundance: few
j_gene: TRBJ2-5
CDR3nt: TGTGCCAGCAGTTACTCGTTCGGAGCAGGGCAGTACTTC
CDR3aa: CASSYSFGAGQYF